The clone carrying this TCR beta chain is a singleton in its sample. V lost 0 bases, J lost 5 bases, and 12 bases lay in between. The CDR3 consists of 15 residues. CDR1 LGHNA and CDR2 YSLEER come from the germline V gene. This entry comes from a study of blood T cell repertoires in COVID-19. Turning to the study itself: The cDNA or gDNA used as material had been derived from T cells, B-cell-depleted T cells, or PBMCs.

How the authors handled the data: Quantification of nucleated cells was approximated via reference gene primer amplification. Profiled with immunoSEQ multiplex PCR; TCRdb holds only in-frame clones, not every one. V, J and clone size are taken as reported in that table, and D and trimming were inferred from the DNA itself. The sample holds approximately 330,000 clones, approximately 86% seen once. Sequenced input: peripheral blood. This receptor was identified in a man aged 25 to 40 with COVID-19, enrolled during active disease. The V gene is TRBV4-3, the J gene TRBJ2-3; no reliable D call. The CDR3 DNA follows: TGCGCCAGCAGCCAAGATCAGACAAGTGGAGATACGCAGTATTTT. This gives the protein CASSQDQTSGDTQYF.